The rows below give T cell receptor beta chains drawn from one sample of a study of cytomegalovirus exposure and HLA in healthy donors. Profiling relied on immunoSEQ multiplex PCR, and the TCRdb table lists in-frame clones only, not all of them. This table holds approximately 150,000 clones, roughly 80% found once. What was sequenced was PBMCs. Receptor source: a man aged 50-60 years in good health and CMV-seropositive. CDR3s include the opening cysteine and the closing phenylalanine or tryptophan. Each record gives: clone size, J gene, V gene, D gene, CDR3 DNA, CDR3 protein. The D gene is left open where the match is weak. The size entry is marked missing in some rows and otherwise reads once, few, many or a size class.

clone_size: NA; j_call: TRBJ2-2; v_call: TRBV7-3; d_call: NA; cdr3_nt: TGTGCCAGCAGCCTCATAGGGGTACGGAACACCGGGGAGCTGTTTTTT; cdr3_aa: CASSLIGVRNTGELFF
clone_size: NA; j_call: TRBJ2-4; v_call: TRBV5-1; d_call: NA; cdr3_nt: TGCGCCAGCAGCCCCACGACAGGCCTAGCCAAAAACATTCAGTACTTC; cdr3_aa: CASSPTTGLAKNIQYF
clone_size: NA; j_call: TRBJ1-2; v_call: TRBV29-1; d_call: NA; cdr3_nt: TGCAGCGTTGTCGAGGGGGTCTATGGCTACACCTTC; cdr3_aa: CSVVEGVYGYTF
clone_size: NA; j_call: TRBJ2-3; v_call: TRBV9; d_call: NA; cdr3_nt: TGTGCCAGCCAGGGGCTTCGGACAGATACGCAGTATTTT; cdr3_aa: CASQGLRTDTQYF
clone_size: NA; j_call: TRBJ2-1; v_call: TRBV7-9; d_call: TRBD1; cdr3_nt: TGTGCCAGCAGCATTGGACAGGGTTTGTGGGATGAGCAGTTCTTC; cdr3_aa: CASSIGQGLWDEQFF
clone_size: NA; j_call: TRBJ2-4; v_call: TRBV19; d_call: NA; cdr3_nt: TGTGCCAGTAGTATAGTCGCCGGTGCCAAAAACATTCAGTACTTC; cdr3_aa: CASSIVAGAKNIQYF
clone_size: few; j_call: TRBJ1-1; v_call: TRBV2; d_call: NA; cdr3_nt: TGTGCCAGCAGTACCGGTGAACTGAACACTGAAGCTTTCTTT; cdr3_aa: CASSTGELNTEAFF
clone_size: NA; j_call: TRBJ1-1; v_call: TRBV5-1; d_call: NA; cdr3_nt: TGCGCCAGCAGCTTGTTCGAGGGAGAGGAAGCTTTCTTT; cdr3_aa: CASSLFEGEEAFF
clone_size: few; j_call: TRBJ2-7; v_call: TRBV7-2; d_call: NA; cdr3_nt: TGTGCCAGCAGCTCCCCGAGTGGTTTCAAAGAGCAGTACTTC; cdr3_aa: CASSSPSGFKEQYF
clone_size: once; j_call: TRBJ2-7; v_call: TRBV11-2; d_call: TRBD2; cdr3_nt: TGTGCCAGCAGCTTAGATGGAGTAGCGGGGGCCTACGAGCAGTACTTC; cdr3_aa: CASSLDGVAGAYEQYF
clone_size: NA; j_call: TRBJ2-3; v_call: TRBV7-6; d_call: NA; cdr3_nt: TGTGCCAGCAGTCTCCAGGACAGCGGGATAAGCACAGATACGCAGTATTTT; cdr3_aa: CASSLQDSGISTDTQYF
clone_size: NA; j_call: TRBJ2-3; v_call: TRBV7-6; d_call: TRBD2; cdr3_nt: TGTGCCAGCAGCTTAGTGGCTAGCGGGATAGATACGCAGTATTTT; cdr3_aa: CASSLVASGIDTQYF
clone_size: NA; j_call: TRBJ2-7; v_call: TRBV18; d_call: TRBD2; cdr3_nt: TGTGCCAGCTCACCACCGAATACGGCGGGACTAGCACCCTACGAGCAGTACTTC; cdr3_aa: CASSPPNTAGLAPYEQYF
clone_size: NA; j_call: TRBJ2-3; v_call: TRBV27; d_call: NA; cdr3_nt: TGTGCCAGCAGTTTAGCGGTAAACACAGATACGCAGTATTTT; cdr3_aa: CASSLAVNTDTQYF
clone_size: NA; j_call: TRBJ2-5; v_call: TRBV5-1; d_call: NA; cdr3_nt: TGCGCCAGCACCCTAAGCGGTTCCTCGGAGCAGTACTTC; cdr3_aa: CASTLSGSSEQYF
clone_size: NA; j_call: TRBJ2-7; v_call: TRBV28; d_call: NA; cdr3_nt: TGTGCCAGCAGTATTCCGGGACACAGCTCCTACGAGCAGTACTTC; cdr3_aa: CASSIPGHSSYEQYF
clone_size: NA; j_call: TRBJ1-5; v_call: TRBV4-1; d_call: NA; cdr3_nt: TGCGCCAGCAGCCAAGACGACAGGAACAATCAGCCCCAGCATTTT; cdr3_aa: CASSQDDRNNQPQHF
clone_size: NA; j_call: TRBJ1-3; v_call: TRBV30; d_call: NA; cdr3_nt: TGTGCCTGGAGTGCGACCTCGGGGTCTCGAGACACCATATATTTT; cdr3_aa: CAWSATSGSRDTIYF
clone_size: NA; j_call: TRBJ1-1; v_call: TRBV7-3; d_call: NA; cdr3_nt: TGTGCCAGCAGCTTAACAGCCGGTCCCACTGAAGCTTTCTTT; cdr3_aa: CASSLTAGPTEAFF
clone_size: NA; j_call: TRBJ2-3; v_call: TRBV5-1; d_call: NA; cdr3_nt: TGCGCCAGCAGCCGGAGGAGCCCGGGAGACACAGATACGCAGTATTTT; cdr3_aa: CASSRRSPGDTDTQYF
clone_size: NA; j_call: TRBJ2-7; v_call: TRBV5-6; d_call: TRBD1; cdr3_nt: TGTGCCAGCAGCCAGACAAGGGACAGCTCCTACGAGCAGTACTTC; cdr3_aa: CASSQTRDSSYEQYF
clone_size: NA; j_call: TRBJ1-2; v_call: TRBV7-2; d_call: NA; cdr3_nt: TGTGCCAGCAGCTTAGACAGGCGATCCTATGGCTACACCTTC; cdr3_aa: CASSLDRRSYGYTF
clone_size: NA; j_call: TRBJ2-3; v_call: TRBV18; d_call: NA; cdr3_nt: TGTGCCAGCTCACCGGCCGGGGGACCCAGCACAGATACGCAGTATTTT; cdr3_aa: CASSPAGGPSTDTQYF
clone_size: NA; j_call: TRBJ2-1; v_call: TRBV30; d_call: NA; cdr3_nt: TGTGCCTGGAGCGTTGGGGGGTCAATCAATGAGCAGTTCTTC; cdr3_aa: CAWSVGGSINEQFF
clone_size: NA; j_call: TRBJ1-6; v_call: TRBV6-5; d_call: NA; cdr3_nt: TGTGCCAGCAGCCGATTGGACAGTCAACCCCTCCACTTT; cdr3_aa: CASSRLDSQPLHF
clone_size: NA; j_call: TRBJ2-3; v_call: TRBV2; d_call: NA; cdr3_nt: TGTGCCAGCAGTGTGGGCTCCCCGGTGGATACGCAGTATTTT; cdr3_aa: CASSVGSPVDTQYF
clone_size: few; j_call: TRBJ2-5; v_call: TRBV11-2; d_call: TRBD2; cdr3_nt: TGTGCCAGCAGCCCCTCTGGCGGGGGGGCGTCAGAGACCCAGTACTTC; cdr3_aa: CASSPSGGGASETQYF
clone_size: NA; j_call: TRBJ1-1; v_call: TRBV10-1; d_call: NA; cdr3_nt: TGCGCCAGCAGTGATTCGGGGAAGAACACTGAAGCTTTCTTT; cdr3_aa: CASSDSGKNTEAFF
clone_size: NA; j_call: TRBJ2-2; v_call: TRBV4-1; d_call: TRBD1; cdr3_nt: TGCGCCAGCAGCCCTCGCCGAAGGGGGACAGCGACCGGGGAGCTGTTTTTT; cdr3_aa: CASSPRRRGTATGELFF